The 28 T cell receptor beta chains in this list originate from one sample, sequenced in a study of cytotoxic CD8 clonotypes in ibrutinib-treated CLL. Profiled with immunoSEQ multiplex PCR; TCRdb holds only in-frame clones, not every one. Counted here are about 200,000 clones, approximately 68% occurring once; the ten biggest clones make up roughly 13%. The input for sequencing was PBMCs, taken after 24 months of ibrutinib treatment. Receptor source: a human donor with chronic lymphocytic leukemia.

This clone appeared a single time. The CDR3 region is CASSSGAGRATDTQYF. The CDR3 region has the DNA TGTGCCAGCAGCTCGGGAGCCGGGAGGGCCACAGATACGCAGTATTTT. This chain uses TRBV7-2 with TRBJ2-3; 8 bases match TRBD2. There are 16 residues in the CDR3. V trimming: 4 bases; J trimming: 2 bases; junction bases outside the gene matches: 8. Germline values: CDR1 SGHTA, CDR2 FQGNSA.

V gene TRBV9 combines with J gene TRBJ1-2; TRBD1 matches at 8 bases. Germline V gives CDR1 SGDLS, CDR2 YYNGEE. The CDR3 runs 16 residues. The V and J ends lost 4 bases and 3 bases, in that order; junction bases with no gene match: 11. DNA of the CDR3: TGTGCCAGCAGCCTAGGAGAAGGACAGGGATACTATGGCTACACCTTC. Protein sequence: CASSLGEGQGYYGYTF.

This chain links TRBV27 with TRBJ2-7, with 9 positions matching TRBD2. CDR3 length equals 14 residues. Germline CDR1 MNHEY, CDR2 SMNVEV (reference sequence). V trimming: 9 bases; J trimming: 4 bases; junction bases outside the gene matches: 10. DNA of the CDR3: TGTGCCAGTCAAAATATAGCGGGAGAGTACGAGCAGTACTTC. Amino acid sequence: CASQNIAGEYEQYF.

The chain couples TRBV2 to TRBJ2-7, with 9 bases identical to TRBD2. CDR1 SNHLY and CDR2 FYNNEI come from the germline V gene. Germline trimming cut 5 bases from V and 4 bases from J; bases unmatched to any gene: 12. The length of the CDR3 is 16 residues. The CDR3: CASSSSPGTSFYEQYF. The CDR3 nucleotides read TGTGCCAGCAGTTCCTCCCCCGGGACTAGCTTTTACGAGCAGTACTTC.

The chain links TRBV19 to TRBJ2-5; 11 bases are a match to TRBD2. CDR3 length equals 14 residues. V lost 5 bases to trimming and J lost 5 bases; unmatched junction nucleotides: 4. Germline V gives CDR1 LNHDA, CDR2 SQIVND (reference sequence). CDR3 region: CASSYTSGSETQYF. The CDR3 DNA follows: TGTGCCAGTAGTTACACTAGCGGGAGCGAGACCCAGTACTTC.

CDR3 nucleotide sequence: TGTGCCAGCTCACCTCAGGGGACGAACACTGAAGCTTTCTTT. Amino acids: CASSPQGTNTEAFF. The genes are TRBV6-4 and TRBJ1-1; the D gene is possibly TRBD1 (6 bases). CDR1 is MRHNA, CDR2 SNTAGT, per germline. The CDR3 covers 14 residues. The V end was cut by 8 bases, the J end by 1 base, with 14 bases between.

As DNA, the CDR3 is TGTGCCAGCAGAAGACTAGCGCTGAGCACAGATACGCAGTATTTT. Protein sequence: CASRRLALSTDTQYF. The J gene is TRBJ2-3, the V gene TRBV6-5; 8 nucleotides align to TRBD2. Germline assignment: CDR1 MNHEY and CDR2 SVGAGI. This CDR3 comprises 15 residues. Trimming at V came to 6 bases and at J to 0 bases, leaving 5 bases not matched to a gene.

The V call is TRBV7-9, the J call TRBJ2-6; maybe TRBD1 (5 bases). The CDR3 consists of 16 residues. Germline lookup yields CDR1 SEHNR and CDR2 FQNEAQ (reference sequence). Between the trimmed V and J ends, which lost 5 bases and 1 base, there was a span of 12 bases. CDR3 sequence (DNA): TGTGCCAGCAGCCCCTTCAGGGAATCTGGGGCCAACGTCCTGACTTTC. Encoded protein: CASSPFRESGANVLTF.

This sequence joins TRBV9 and TRBJ2-1; 13 bases line up with TRBD2. The CDR3 is made up of 16 amino acids. Germline V lookup: CDR1 SGDLS, CDR2 YYNGEE. With 1 base clipped from V and 6 bases from J, the junction kept 4 bases outside the gene matches. The CDR3 reads CASSVSGLAGVNEQFF. As DNA, the CDR3 is TGTGCCAGCAGCGTAAGTGGACTAGCGGGAGTCAATGAGCAGTTCTTC.

J is TRBJ2-2 and V is TRBV7-2, with D hard to call. V lost 1 base and J 7 bases, leaving 10 bases between the germline ends. In germline, CDR1 is SGHTA, CDR2 FQGNSA. The CDR3 has 14 residues. CDR3: CASSLERVVGELFF. Written as DNA, the CDR3 is TGTGCCAGCAGCTTAGAAAGGGTGGTCGGGGAGCTGTTTTTT.

The rearrangement uses TRBV15 and TRBJ2-1; 7 bases line up with TRBD2. The germline gives CDR1 LNHNV, CDR2 YYDKDF (reference sequence). The CDR3 has 15 residues. V gave up 2 bases and J gave up 10 bases; unmatched junction bases: 11. CDR3 protein: CATSRPTAGVREQFF. The CDR3 bases are TGTGCCACCAGCAGACCCACCGCGGGAGTCAGGGAGCAGTTCTTC. Using reference TRBV15 and TRBJ2-1 for the parts outside the CDR3, the full variable domain is DAMVIQNPRYQVTQFGKPVTLSCSQTLNHNVMYWYQQKSSQAPKLLFHYYDKDFNNEADTPDNFQSRRPNTSFCFLDIRSPGLGDTAMYLCATSRPTAGVREQFFGPGTRLTVL.

The chain employs TRBV7-2 and TRBJ2-5, with TRBD2 matching over 11 bases. The CDR3 contains 14 residues. The germline gives CDR1 SGHTA, CDR2 FQGNSA. V was clipped by 6 bases and J by 8 bases; unmatched bases: 8. Here the CDR3 reads CASRAGTSGLTQYF. The CDR3 DNA reads as TGTGCCAGCAGGGCCGGGACTAGCGGACTAACCCAGTACTTC.

This clone has just a few counts. The V call is TRBV28, the J call TRBJ1-5; D gene uncertain. The CDR3 is made up of 15 amino acids. The V end lost 6 bases, the J end lost 2 bases, and 14 bases lay between the germline ends. Germline CDR1 MDHEN, CDR2 SYDVKM. CDR3 in amino acids: CASRELGRGNQPQHF. DNA of the CDR3: TGTGCCAGCAGGGAACTCGGGCGGGGCAATCAGCCCCAGCATTTT.

The rearrangement links TRBV7-9 to TRBJ2-7; no definite D call. CDR3 length: 17 residues. With 3 bases removed from V and 0 bases from J, the gap between germline ends came to 18 bases. CDR1 and CDR2 from the germline V gene are SEHNR and FQNEAQ (reference sequence). The CDR3 is CASSLGSLGLGSYEQYF. DNA of the CDR3: TGTGCCAGCAGCTTGGGCAGCCTCGGCTTGGGCTCCTACGAGCAGTACTTC.

The genes are TRBV7-9 and TRBJ1-2; 7 bases fit TRBD1. This CDR3 contains 15 residues. Germline CDR1 and CDR2: SEHNR and FQNEAQ (reference sequence). Germline trimming cut 5 bases from V and 4 bases from J; bases unmatched to any gene: 10. This CDR3 reads CASSPGGGRVYGYTF. The CDR3 DNA reads as TGTGCCAGCAGCCCAGGGGGGGGGCGCGTCTATGGCTACACCTTC. Supplemented by reference TRBV7-9 and TRBJ1-2, the full variable domain reads DTGVSQNPRHKITKRGQNVTFRCDPISEHNRLYWYRQTLGQGPEFLTYFQNEAQLEKSRLLSDRFSAERPKGSFSTLEIQRTEQGDSAMYLCASSPGGGRVYGYTFGSGTRLTVV.

The table lists this clone with a few counts. V is TRBV7-9 and J is TRBJ1-1, with D hard to call. Trimming removed 3 bases at V and 1 base at J, with 6 bases between. This CDR3 is 13 amino acids long. Germline V gene lookup returns CDR1 SEHNR and CDR2 FQNEAQ (reference sequence). The CDR3 is CASSFLANTEAFF. The CDR3 DNA sequence: TGTGCCAGCAGCTTTCTAGCGAACACTGAAGCTTTCTTT.

This clone was observed once. Here the CDR3 DNA reads TGTGCCAGCAGCTTAGGAAGCGGGAGTTGGGCAGATACGCAGTATTTT. Translation: CASSLGSGSWADTQYF. J is TRBJ2-3 and V is TRBV11-2, with 8 bases matching TRBD2. Trimming removed 1 base from V and 4 bases from J; junction bases left unmatched: 7. Germline V CDR1 and CDR2: SGHAT, FQNNGV. The CDR3 consists of 16 residues.

Here the CDR3 DNA reads TGTGCCAGTAGTATCCTGGACAAGCCCTACGAGCAGTACTTC. This translates into CASSILDKPYEQYF. The rearrangement joins TRBV19 to TRBJ2-7; a possible D gene is TRBD1 (5 bases). The V gene's germline CDR1 is LNHDA and CDR2 SQIVND (reference sequence). The CDR3 extends over 14 amino acids. The germline V and J ends were trimmed by 3 bases and 2 bases, with 11 bases remaining between them.

The J gene is TRBJ2-7, the V gene TRBV4-3, with TRBD1 matching over 8 bases. J lost 0 bases, V lost 1 base, and 2 bases had no gene match. CDR3 length: 15 residues. Germline-derived CDR1 and CDR2 are LGHNA and YSLEER. CDR3 protein: CASSQGQGPSYEQYF. DNA for the CDR3: TGCGCCAGCAGCCAAGGACAGGGGCCCTCCTACGAGCAGTACTTC.

This clone has more than one count but fewer than ten. J is TRBJ2-7 and V is TRBV7-2; D gene unclear. Deletions cut 5 bases from V and 4 bases from J, with 6 bases between. CDR3 size: 11 residues. The germline CDR1 and CDR2 sequences are SGHTA and FQGNSA. The chain's CDR3 is CASSPEYEQYF. For the CDR3, the DNA is TGTGCCAGCAGCCCTGAATACGAGCAGTACTTC.

This clone was seen only once. The chain recombines TRBV15 with TRBJ2-3, with TRBD1 matching over 9 bases. The germline gives CDR1 LNHNV, CDR2 YYDKDF (reference sequence). The CDR3 runs to 16 residues. V lost 2 bases and J lost 2; bases outside the gene matches: 5. CDR3 sequence: CATSRSGTGNTDTQYF. The CDR3, as DNA: TGTGCCACCAGCAGATCCGGGACAGGGAACACAGATACGCAGTATTTT.

This chain joins TRBV7-6 and TRBJ2-3, with 11 bases that match TRBD2. The CDR3 is 21 residues long. CDR1 is SGHVS and CDR2 is FNYEAQ in the germline V gene. J gave up 1 base and V 0 bases, and 15 bases lay outside the gene matches. The CDR3 loop is CASSLARGSLSGRARTDTQYF. The CDR3 DNA reads as TGTGCCAGCAGCTTAGCGCGGGGAAGCCTTAGCGGGAGGGCCCGCACAGATACGCAGTATTTT.

The chain uses TRBV9 and TRBJ1-2; D may be TRBD1 (5 bases). The CDR3 has 13 residues. Germline loops: CDR1 SGDLS, CDR2 YYNGEE. Trimming took off 0 bases at V and 7 bases at J, with 10 bases between the two ends. CDR3 region: CASSVGAGSGYTF. CDR3 nucleotides: TGTGCCAGCAGCGTAGGAGCAGGGTCTGGCTACACCTTC.

The chain combines TRBV18 with TRBJ2-5; 9 bases fit TRBD2. V dropped 7 bases and J dropped 1; count of bases not matched to a gene: 7. The CDR3 is 15 amino acids. The germline V gene has CDR1 KGHSH and CDR2 LQKENI. The CDR3 sequence is CASLRSGGLQETQYF. For the CDR3, the DNA is TGTGCCAGCTTACGTAGCGGGGGCCTCCAAGAGACCCAGTACTTC.

V gene TRBV29-1 combines with J gene TRBJ1-2; D unclear. Trimming left V 5 bases short and J 1 base short, with 5 bases between. Per the germline V gene, CDR1 is SQVTM and CDR2 is ANQGSEA. The CDR3 runs to 11 residues. CDR3 coding DNA: TGCAGCGTTAGGGATAACTATGGCTACACCTTC. Its protein is CSVRDNYGYTF.

This clone was observed once. The chain carries TRBV5-8 and TRBJ2-2; D call uncertain. The germline gives CDR1 SGHTS, CDR2 YDEGEE. V dropped 5 bases and J dropped 2 bases, with 4 bases sitting between them. This CDR3 has 12 residues. CDR3 nucleotide sequence: TGTGCCAGCAGTGAAAACACCGGGGAGCTGTTTTTT. Its protein is CASSENTGELFF.

The V gene is TRBV2, the J gene TRBJ2-3; 14 positions match TRBD2. J was trimmed by 4 bases and V by 6 bases; bases with no gene match: 3. Germline CDR1 reads SNHLY; CDR2 reads FYNNEI. The CDR3 extends over 15 amino acids. The CDR3 spells CASRVTSGRADTQYF. CDR3 DNA: TGTGCCAGCAGAGTGACTAGCGGGAGGGCAGATACGCAGTATTTT.

This clone has a single count. V and J are TRBV23-1 and TRBJ2-7, with a possible D match to TRBD1 (6 bases). TRBV23-1 has ORF status, its function being uncertain. This CDR3 comprises 19 residues. Trimming shortened V by 6 bases and J by 3 bases, and 30 bases separated the two germline ends. DNA of the CDR3: TGCGCCAGCAGGAACCAGACCGCGGACAGTCCTAAGGGTAGCTACGAGCAGTACTTC. This sequence encodes CASRNQTADSPKGSYEQYF.